A single sample gave rise to the 27 T cell receptor beta chains below, sequenced in a study of beta chain features in type 1 diabetes. cDNA synthesis used the whole RNA isolate, giving expressed TCRB sequences. Only in-frame clones appear in the TCRdb table, and some are missing; sequencing was by immunoSEQ multiplex PCR. This table has around 340,000 clones, roughly 8% appearing once. The material sequenced was central memory CD4+ T cells from blood. All receptors come from a woman aged 18 to 35 in good health.

The chain employs TRBV6-5 and TRBJ2-3; D may be TRBD2 (6 bases). The ends were cut back, 9 bases at V and 9 bases at J, with 25 bases in the middle. Germline V CDR1 and CDR2: MNHEY, SVGAGI. The CDR3 is 15 amino acids. The CDR3 DNA is TGTGCCAGTAAAAGGGGACTGACGGGTGGAGAAACGCAGTATTTT. Its protein product is CASKRGLTGGETQYF.

This chain uses TRBV28 with TRBJ2-1, with 13 nucleotides matching TRBD2. The V gene's germline CDR1 is MDHEN and CDR2 SYDVKM. J lost 14 bases, V lost 6 bases, and 7 bases had no gene match. This CDR3 has 13 residues. The CDR3 is CASSLGTSGIKFF. The DNA for the CDR3 is TGTGCCAGCAGCTTGGGGACTAGCGGGATCAAGTTCTTC. Looking up the rest from reference TRBV28 and TRBJ2-1 gives the full variable domain: DVKVTQSSRYLVKRTGEKVFLECVQDMDHENMFWYRQDPGLGLRLIYFSYDVKMKEKGDIPEGYSVSREKKERFSLILESASTNQTSMYLCASSLGTSGIKFFGPGTRLTVL.

This clone has more than one count but fewer than ten. The chain couples TRBV10-3 to TRBJ2-1; D not certain. The ends were cut back, 0 bases at V and 12 bases at J, with 9 bases in the middle. CDR1 and CDR2 from the germline V gene are ENHRY and SYGVKD. This CDR3 is built from 12 residues. The CDR3 DNA reads as TGTGCCATCAGTGAGTCTGGGAACAGGCAGTTCTTC. It specifies CAISESGNRQFF.

In its sample, this clone was seen many times. The chain combines TRBV11-2 with TRBJ2-1; D unresolved. The CDR3 extends over 13 amino acids. Germline loops: CDR1 SGHAT, CDR2 FQNNGV. Between the trimmed V and J ends, which lost 4 bases and 7 bases, there was a span of 11 bases. The CDR3 DNA reads as TGTGCCAGCAGCTACCAGGCAGCTAATGAGCAGTTCTTC. The encoded protein is CASSYQAANEQFF.

This clone was detected only a few times. The gene calls are TRBV5-4 and TRBJ2-2; TRBD2 matches 8 bases. The CDR3 has 16 residues. V lost 1 base, J lost 9 bases, and 11 bases stayed unmatched. Germline CDR1 SGHNT, CDR2 YYREEE (reference sequence). The CDR3 bases are TGTGCCAGCAGCTTGATGGGACTAGGAGTAGGGAGGGAGCTGTTTTTT. It yields the protein CASSLMGLGVGRELFF.

This clone showed up just a few times. The chain employs TRBV5-8 and TRBJ2-2; unclear D gene. V lost 1 base and J 5 bases, leaving 15 bases between the germline ends. CDR1 and CDR2 (germline): SGHTS, YDEGEE. The CDR3 length is 16 residues. The CDR3: CASSLPRFWKTGELFF. The CDR3 DNA reads TGTGCCAGCAGCTTGCCTAGATTTTGGAAAACCGGGGAGCTGTTTTTT. Full variable domain (rest looked up from reference TRBV5-8 and TRBJ2-2): EAGVTQSPTHLIKTRGQQATLRCSPISGHTSVYWYQQALGLGLQFLLWYDEGEERNRGNFPPRFSGRQFPNYSSELNVNALELEDSALYLCASSLPRFWKTGELFFGEGSRLTVL.

This clone was detected a few times. The V and J genes are TRBV27 and TRBJ2-1; the D gene is possibly TRBD2 (7 bases). V was clipped by 8 bases and J by 9 bases, with 20 bases between them. The CDR3 length is 14 residues. Germline V gene lookup returns CDR1 MNHEY and CDR2 SMNVEV (reference sequence). CDR3 sequence reads: CASHGLGGVIEQFF. CDR3 bases: TGTGCCAGCCACGGACTAGGGGGGGTGATTGAGCAGTTCTTC.

The rearrangement uses TRBV9 and TRBJ2-3; D unclear. V was clipped by 3 bases and J by 0 bases, with 5 bases between them. The CDR3 is 13 residues long. Germline V gene lookup returns CDR1 SGDLS and CDR2 YYNGEE. CDR3 amino acids: CASSGLSTDTQYF. CDR3 nucleotides: TGTGCCAGCAGCGGATTGAGCACAGATACGCAGTATTTT.

In its sample, this clone was seen a few times. The rearrangement links TRBV4-2 to TRBJ2-5; perhaps TRBD2 as D (7 bases). With 0 bases removed from V and 1 base from J, the gap between germline ends came to 12 bases. Per germline, CDR1 LGHNA and CDR2 YNFKEQ. This CDR3 contains 16 residues. CDR3 sequence reads: CASSQEVRGAQETQYF. The CDR3 region has the DNA TGTGCCAGCAGCCAAGAAGTCCGGGGGGCCCAAGAGACCCAGTACTTC.

This clone has only a few counts. This rearrangement joins TRBV9 to TRBJ2-3; D is ambiguous. Germline CDR1 SGDLS, CDR2 YYNGEE. The CDR3 runs to 13 residues. The V gene lost 4 bases and the J gene lost 4 bases, with 10 bases spanning the gap. The chain's CDR3 is CASSLWTSDTQYF. The CDR3 DNA reads as TGTGCCAGCAGCCTATGGACCTCAGATACGCAGTATTTT.

CDR3 residues: CASSTKDWKDTQYF. CDR3 in DNA: TGTGCCAGCAGCACCAAGGACTGGAAAGATACGCAGTATTTT. V gene TRBV11-1 combines with J gene TRBJ2-3; D is perhaps TRBD2 (5 bases). V lost 5 bases and J 5 bases, leaving 14 bases between the germline ends. This CDR3 is 14 amino acids long. Germline V lookup: CDR1 SGHAT, CDR2 FQDESV (reference sequence).

This clone was observed a handful of times. This chain uses TRBV29-1 with TRBJ2-5; D unresolved. Trimming pared 6 bases from V and 5 bases from J, leaving 16 bases between. CDR1 is SQVTM and CDR2 is ANQGSEA in the germline V gene. The CDR3 is 13 amino acids. The CDR3 spells CSVHRTHWETQYF. The CDR3 DNA is TGCAGCGTCCATCGAACTCACTGGGAGACCCAGTACTTC.

This chain uses TRBV7-2 with TRBJ2-3; 9 bases align to TRBD1. The V and J ends lost 5 bases and 10 bases, in that order; junction bases with no gene match: 13. The CDR3 contains 15 residues. In germline, CDR1 is SGHTA, CDR2 FQGNSA. In DNA, the CDR3 is TGTGCCAGCAGCCTTCCCGGACAGGGGTTGAGGGCGCAGTATTTT. Its protein product is CASSLPGQGLRAQYF. Together with reference TRBV7-2 and TRBJ2-3, the CDR3 gives the full variable domain: GAGVSQSPSNKVTEKGKDVELRCDPISGHTALYWYRQSLGQGLEFLIYFQGNSAPDKSGLPSDRFSAERTGGSVSTLTIQRTQQEDSAVYLCASSLPGQGLRAQYFGPGTRLTVL.

This clone was observed a handful of times. J is TRBJ1-1 and V is TRBV6-1, with D hard to call. The CDR3 is 11 amino acids. CDR1 and CDR2 from the germline V gene are MNHNS and SASEGT. Between the trimmed V and J ends, which lost 10 bases and 1 base, there was a span of 7 bases. The DNA of the CDR3 is TGTGCCACTCGGTCGAACACTGAAGCTTTCTTT. It yields the protein CATRSNTEAFF.

This clone was seen more than once but under ten times. V is TRBV9 and J is TRBJ2-1; 7 positions agree with TRBD1. Germline CDR1 and CDR2: SGDLS and YYNGEE. This CDR3 has 18 residues. With V trimmed by 4 bases and J by 0 bases, 13 bases remained unmatched. DNA for the CDR3: TGTGCCAGCAGCCCAACGGGACAGATTGACTTCTCCTACAATGAGCAGTTCTTC. Translated: CASSPTGQIDFSYNEQFF.

The gene calls are TRBV2 and TRBJ1-1; D possibly corresponds to TRBD1 (5 bases). Germline V gene sequence: CDR1 SNHLY, CDR2 FYNNEI. There are 11 residues in the CDR3. Trimming took off 3 bases at V and 6 bases at J, with 5 bases between the two ends. CDR3 DNA: TGTGCCAGCAGTGAGGGGCCTGAAGCTTTCTTT. Residues: CASSEGPEAFF.

This sequence joins TRBV18 and TRBJ2-6, with 8 bases fitting TRBD1. Germline CDR1 reads KGHSH; CDR2 reads LQKENI. V was clipped by 3 bases and J by 0 bases; unmatched bases: 1. The CDR3 totals 16 residues. The CDR3 reads CASSPGQDSGANVLTF. The CDR3 DNA sequence: TGTGCCAGCTCACCGGGACAGGACTCTGGGGCCAACGTCCTGACTTTC.

This clone has more than one count but fewer than ten. The chain uses TRBV6-1 and TRBJ1-5; TRBD1 matches at 8 bases. The CDR3 runs 15 residues. Germline loops: CDR1 MNHNS, CDR2 SASEGT. With 6 bases clipped from V and 3 bases from J, the junction kept 7 bases outside the gene matches. The CDR3 DNA reads as TGTGCCAGCAGCCGGGACAGGCAGGCCAATCAGCCCCAGCATTTT. This gives the protein CASSRDRQANQPQHF.

The rearrangement uses TRBV19 and TRBJ2-1; D ambiguous. V dropped 5 bases and J dropped 6 bases, with 20 bases sitting between them. Germline loops: CDR1 LNHDA, CDR2 SQIVND (reference sequence). This CDR3 contains 16 residues. The CDR3 coding sequence is TGTGCCAGTAGTTCTCCCCCTTCGGACGATCGCAATGAGCAGTTCTTC. This gives the protein CASSSPPSDDRNEQFF.

The J gene is TRBJ1-1, the V gene TRBV5-1, with 8 bases lining up with TRBD1. The J segment lost 4 bases and the V segment lost 5 bases, leaving 10 bases of the junction unmatched. This CDR3 contains 15 residues. CDR1 is SGHRS and CDR2 is YFSETQ in the germline V gene. Here the CDR3 DNA reads TGCGCCAGCAGATTCACCACACAGGGGGGCACTGAAGCTTTCTTT. As protein: CASRFTTQGGTEAFF.

This clone was seen at least ten times. This chain connects TRBV4-3 to TRBJ2-2; TRBD1 aligns across 8 bases. The V and J ends lost 5 bases and 4 bases, in that order; junction bases with no gene match: 6. Looked up from germline, CDR1 is LGHNA and CDR2 is YSLEER. This CDR3 has 15 residues. CDR3 nucleotide sequence: TGCGCCAGCAGCAGACGGGACAGGTCCACCGGGGAGCTGTTTTTT. Translating it yields CASSRRDRSTGELFF.

This chain links TRBV7-3 with TRBJ2-1; the D gene is possibly TRBD2 (6 bases). V was shortened by 5 bases and J by 5 bases, with 13 bases between the two germline ends. The germline CDR1 and CDR2 sequences are SGHTA and FQGTGA. This CDR3 has 14 residues. CDR3 protein: CASSETRGDNEQFF. The CDR3 region has the DNA TGTGCCAGCAGCGAGACTAGGGGTGACAATGAGCAGTTCTTC.

This clone has just a few counts. The chain combines TRBV6-6 with TRBJ2-2; the match to TRBD2 covers 12 bases. CDR3 size: 16 residues. V lost 6 bases and J lost 3; bases outside the gene matches: 5. CDR1 is MNHNY and CDR2 is SVGAGI in the germline V gene (reference sequence). This chain's CDR3 is CASRAASGRDTGELFF. The CDR3 DNA reads as TGTGCCAGCAGGGCCGCTAGCGGGAGGGACACCGGGGAGCTGTTTTTT.

This clone turned up a few times. The V call is TRBV5-1, the J call TRBJ2-2; D might be TRBD2 (5 bases). This CDR3 is 15 amino acids long. V lost 1 base to trimming and J lost 1 base, with 8 bases between them. CDR1 SGHRS and CDR2 YFSETQ come from the germline V gene. The CDR3 protein is CASSLPGGNTGELFF. The CDR3 DNA reads as TGCGCCAGCAGCTTGCCCGGAGGGAACACCGGGGAGCTGTTTTTT.

The chain recombines TRBV4-3 with TRBJ2-4; D possibly corresponds to TRBD2 (5 bases). Germline-derived CDR1 and CDR2 are LGHNA and YSLEER. The ends were cut back, 0 bases at V and 1 base at J, with 16 bases in the middle. This CDR3 is 18 amino acids long. The CDR3 region has the DNA TGCGCCAGCAGCCAAGATTCCGGGATAATCGGGGCCAAAAACATTCAGTACTTC. Amino acid sequence: CASSQDSGIIGAKNIQYF.

This clone appeared a few times. The chain recombines TRBV7-8 with TRBJ2-1, with 9 bases aligning to TRBD2. Unmatched junction bases numbered 15, after V lost 3 bases and J lost 9 bases. The V gene's germline CDR1 is SGHVS and CDR2 FQNEAQ. There are 17 residues in the CDR3. The DNA of the CDR3 is TGTGCCAGCAGCTTGCTCTTGACTAGCGGACCTGGCAGTGAGCAGTTCTTC. It yields the protein CASSLLLTSGPGSEQFF.

This clone was picked up a small number of times. CDR3 in DNA: TGTGCCAGCAGTCGGACACCCAGACAGGATACGCAGTATTTT. It is translated as CASSRTPRQDTQYF. This chain connects TRBV6-6 to TRBJ2-3, with D possibly matching TRBD1 (5 bases). V lost 5 bases, J lost 6 bases, and 15 bases lay in between. The germline V gene has CDR1 MNHNY and CDR2 SVGAGI (reference sequence). The CDR3 runs 14 residues.